This passage covers 30 T cell receptor beta chains from one sample sequenced in a study of T cells in Graves' hyperthyroidism and ophthalmopathy. Researchers amplified the TCR beta CDR3 regions from RNA transcripts. HTBI primers were the set used in a first-round RT-PCR of the TCR CDR3. Via MiXCR, TCRdb re-called the multiplex PCR reads, giving one row per CDR3 protein. Of roughly 570,000 distinct CDR3 sequences listed, more than 45% are singletons. What was sequenced was peripheral blood or thyroid tissue (not recorded which). Source of these receptors: a woman younger than 30 with Graves' hyperthyroidism.

This clonotype was seen many times. The chain uses TRBV2 and TRBJ1-5, with 10 bases matching TRBD1. This CDR3 spans 16 amino acids. The trim removed 7 bases at V and 4 bases at J, leaving 10 bases unmatched. Germline values: CDR1 SNHLY, CDR2 FYNNEI. The CDR3 loop reads CASTERDRGLNQPQHF. Here the CDR3 DNA reads TGTGCCAGCACCGAAAGGGACAGGGGTTTGAATCAGCCCCAGCATTTT.

The J gene is TRBJ2-3, the V gene TRBV5-1, with D unresolved. Trimming removed 5 bases from V and 0 bases from J, with 7 bases in between. There are 13 residues in the CDR3. Germline CDR1 and CDR2: SGHRS and YFSETQ. As DNA, the CDR3 is TGCGCCAGCAGTGGGTTGAGCACAGATACGCAGTATTTT. It codes for CASSGLSTDTQYF.

About this clonotype itself: A much larger clone is a single base away; this may be a read error. The chain is built from TRBV3-1 and TRBJ2-7, with D uncertain. V was shortened by 5 bases and J by 3 bases, with 11 bases between the two germline ends. The CDR3 totals 13 residues. Germline V gives CDR1 LGHDT, CDR2 YNNKEL (reference sequence). The DNA of the CDR3 is TGTGCCAGCAGCTGGCGGAAGAGCTACGAGCAGTACTTC. This codes for CASSWRKSYEQYF.

The V call is TRBV24-1, the J call TRBJ2-5, with a weak D call TRBD1 (5 bases). V was shortened by 3 bases and J by 2 bases, with 15 bases between the two germline ends. The CDR3 consists of 16 residues. Germline V CDR1 and CDR2: KGHDR, SFDVKD. The CDR3 DNA follows: TGTGCCACCAGTGATGCCACAGGCGGAATACAAGAGACCCAGTACTTC. Protein: CATSDATGGIQETQYF.

The sample holds many counts of this clonotype. This chain uses TRBV7-3 with TRBJ1-1, with a weak D call TRBD1 (5 bases). Looked up from germline, CDR1 is SGHTA and CDR2 is FQGTGA. The CDR3 loop spans 13 amino acids. Trimming shortened V by 5 bases and J by 3 bases, and 10 bases separated the two germline ends. The CDR3, as DNA: TGTGCCAGCAGCGCCCTGGGGGACACTGAAGCTTTCTTT. Its translation is CASSALGDTEAFF.

In its sample, this clonotype was seen many times. The CDR3 here is CASGGTSSSYEQYF. In DNA form, the CDR3 reads TGTGCCAGTGGCGGGACCAGTAGCTCCTACGAGCAGTACTTC. This chain links TRBV7-9 with TRBJ2-7; D is perhaps TRBD2 (6 bases). This CDR3 spans 14 amino acids. Trimming cost V 9 bases and J 0 bases, with 15 bases left between them. Germline-derived CDR1 and CDR2 are SEHNR and FQNEAQ (reference sequence).

This clonotype was observed a handful of times. The chain couples TRBV2 to TRBJ2-1; D call uncertain. From germline, CDR1 is SNHLY and CDR2 FYNNEI. Trimming cost V 4 bases and J 0 bases, with 13 bases left between them. The CDR3 sequence is 16 residues long. CDR3 region: CASSVSRSPSYNEQFF. The CDR3 DNA sequence: TGTGCCAGCAGTGTTTCGCGGAGTCCCTCCTACAATGAGCAGTTCTTC.

This clonotype was seen at least ten times. V and J are TRBV20-1 and TRBJ1-1; TRBD1 is a possible D gene (6 bases). Trimming removed 3 bases from V and 5 bases from J, with 13 bases in between. Per the germline V gene, CDR1 is DFQATT and CDR2 is SNEGSKA (reference sequence). This CDR3 is built from 13 residues. The CDR3 region has the DNA TGCAGTGCTAGTAATCCAGGGGAGACTGAAGCTTTCTTT. It yields the protein CSASNPGETEAFF.

As for this clonotype: Likely a read error: the CDR3 ends without its conserved phenylalanine or tryptophan. The DNA is omitted, as the CDR3 cannot be located on it reliably, and the CDR3 follows TCRdb's listing. The chain carries TRBV5-5 and TRBJ1-3. Both ends counted, the CDR3 spans 8 residues. Germline assignment: CDR1 SGHKS and CDR2 YYEKEE (reference sequence). The CDR3 is CASSGGLL.

The table lists this clonotype with many counts. CDR3 coding DNA: TGTGCCATCAGTGAAACCGCTAGCGGGAGCGGGTACGAGCAGTACTTC. It encodes CAISETASGSGYEQYF. This chain uses TRBV10-3 with TRBJ2-7; TRBD2 matches 10 bases. Germline values: CDR1 ENHRY, CDR2 SYGVKD. CDR3 length: 16 residues. V shed 3 bases, J shed 4 bases, and the junction held 9 bases outside the gene matches.

This clonotype was observed many times. This chain joins TRBV9 and TRBJ2-7; the match to TRBD2 covers 10 bases. Unmatched junction bases numbered 5, after V lost 7 bases and J lost 4 bases. Germline values: CDR1 SGDLS, CDR2 YYNGEE. The CDR3 contains 13 residues. The CDR3 bases are TGTGCCAGCGGTAGCGGGAGGCCTTACGAGCAGTACTTC. The encoded protein is CASGSGRPYEQYF.

There are a few counts of this clonotype. CDR3 amino acids: CSATGDWDTEAFF. The CDR3 DNA reads as TGCAGTGCTACGGGGGATTGGGACACTGAAGCTTTCTTT. The gene calls are TRBV20-1 and TRBJ1-1; maybe TRBD1 (5 bases). CDR1 DFQATT and CDR2 SNEGSKA come from the germline V gene (reference sequence). V dropped 4 bases and J dropped 3 bases, with 12 bases sitting between them. The CDR3 totals 13 residues.

This clonotype was seen at least ten times. The CDR3 coding sequence is TGTGCTAGTGGTCCGCGGACAGTTCAGCCCCAGCATTTT. This translates into CASGPRTVQPQHF. V usage is TRBV12-5 and J usage is TRBJ1-5; perhaps TRBD1 as D (6 bases). V gave up 5 bases and J gave up 6 bases, with 11 bases separating them. The CDR3 totals 13 residues. Germline V CDR1 and CDR2: LGHNT, FRNRAP.

The J gene is TRBJ2-1, the V gene TRBV10-3; 7 bases fit TRBD2. Losses at the gene ends were 8 bases for V and 7 bases for J; bases not matched to a gene: 11. This CDR3 is built from 14 residues. Germline V lookup: CDR1 ENHRY, CDR2 SYGVKD. The CDR3 nucleotides read TGTGCCATCTGGGGAGGGCAGGAACCAAATGAGCAGTTCTTC. Residues: CAIWGGQEPNEQFF.

With regard to this clonotype: A much larger clone sits a single nucleotide away, making a read error possible. The genes are TRBV6-1 and TRBJ1-5, with TRBD1 as a possible D gene (6 bases). CDR3 length: 14 residues. Per germline, CDR1 MNHNS and CDR2 SASEGT. The CDR3 loop reads CASSRDTSNQSQHF. In DNA form, the CDR3 reads TGTGCCAGCAGCAGGGACACTAGCAATCAGTCCCAGCATTTT.

This clonotype was recorded only once. The CDR3 is CSARLPSGELFF. DNA for the CDR3: TGCAGTGCTAGACTCCCTAGCGGGGAGCTGTTTTTT. The chain carries TRBV20-1 and TRBJ2-2; D gene unclear. V gave up 2 bases and J gave up 7 bases, with 8 bases separating them. CDR1 and CDR2 from the germline V gene are DFQATT and SNEGSKA (reference sequence). The CDR3 totals 12 residues.

The chain is built from TRBV7-2 and TRBJ2-7, with D tentatively TRBD1 or TRBD2 (6 bases each). V was trimmed by 6 bases and J by 7 bases, leaving 16 bases between them. Germline CDR1 SGHTA, CDR2 FQGNSA. The CDR3 is 13 residues long. In DNA form, the CDR3 reads TGTGCCAGCAGTGACAGGAGGGCCGTGGAGCAGTACTTC. It is translated as CASSDRRAVEQYF.

About this clonotype itself: This may be a read error, as it is one base from a much larger clone. This rearrangement joins TRBV5-1 to TRBJ1-1; D not certain. Germline CDR1 is SGHRS and CDR2 is YFSETQ. This CDR3 region has 11 residues. CDR3: CAGSNTRGAFF. The CDR3 DNA reads TGCGCCGGCAGCAATACCCGGGGAGCTTTCTTT.

The chain joins TRBV10-3 to TRBJ2-7; TRBD2 agrees at 10 bases. The V and J ends lost 6 bases and 6 bases, in that order; junction bases with no gene match: 11. CDR1 ENHRY and CDR2 SYGVKD come from the germline V gene. The CDR3 has 15 amino acids. CDR3 amino acids: CAIRRLAGEETEQYF. The DNA of the CDR3 is TGTGCCATCAGACGCCTAGCGGGAGAGGAGACCGAGCAGTACTTC.

This clonotype was picked up many times. V usage is TRBV4-1 and J usage is TRBJ1-2; 7 bases are shared with TRBD1. V gave up 3 bases and J gave up 3 bases; unmatched junction bases: 4. CDR1 and CDR2 from the germline V gene are MGHRA and YSYEKL. CDR3 size: 14 residues. The CDR3 DNA is TGCGCCAGCAGCCAGGGTACAGGGGACTATGGCTACACCTTC. Translation gives CASSQGTGDYGYTF.

This clonotype was seen only a few times. One base away lies a much larger clone, so this may be a sequencing read error. The chain recombines TRBV9 with TRBJ1-1; D is perhaps TRBD1 (6 bases). The CDR3 spans 12 residues. Germline lookup yields CDR1 SGDLS and CDR2 YYNGEE. Between the trimmed V and J ends, which lost 5 bases and 8 bases, there was a span of 13 bases. The CDR3 protein is CASSSGQGEAFF. CDR3 in DNA: TGTGCCAGCAGTTCCGGGCAGGGGGAAGCTTTCTTT.

The chain combines TRBV5-1 with TRBJ2-2; the match to TRBD1 covers 8 bases. With 0 bases clipped from V and 0 bases from J, the junction kept 10 bases outside the gene matches. The CDR3 has 19 residues. Germline V CDR1 and CDR2: SGHRS, YFSETQ. The CDR3 protein is CASSLAPPGGLANTGELFF. Written as DNA, the CDR3 is TGCGCCAGCAGCTTGGCCCCTCCAGGGGGCTTAGCGAACACCGGGGAGCTGTTTTTT.

The chain links TRBV7-6 to TRBJ1-2; 9 bases line up with TRBD1. The CDR3 is 17 residues long. From germline, CDR1 is SGHVS and CDR2 FNYEAQ. J gave up 6 bases and V 5 bases, and 16 bases lay outside the gene matches. CDR3 nucleotides: TGTGCCAGCAGCCCAACTCCGGGACAGGGTTATTCGCATGGCTACACCTTC. Amino acid sequence: CASSPTPGQGYSHGYTF. Drawing the rest from reference TRBV7-6 and TRBJ1-2, the complete variable domain is GAGVSQSPRYKVTKRGQDVALRCDPISGHVSLYWYRQALGQGPEFLTYFNYEAQQDKSGLPNDRFSAERPEGSISTLTIQRTEQRDSAMYRCASSPTPGQGYSHGYTFGSGTRLTVV.

In its sample, this clonotype was seen a few times. In DNA, the CDR3 is TGCGCCAGCAGTGACGAGGGGGCGGTCCAGCCCCAGCATTTT. Protein: CASSDEGAVQPQHF. This chain joins TRBV10-2 and TRBJ1-5; 7 bases match TRBD1. The V gene end was trimmed by 3 bases and the J gene end by 7 bases; junction bases not matched to a gene: 6. This CDR3 is built from 14 residues. Germline loops: CDR1 WSHSY, CDR2 SAAADI.

As concerns this clonotype: No conserved phenylalanine or tryptophan ends this CDR3, so it is likely a read error. It is unclear where the CDR3 begins or ends on the DNA, so no DNA is shown, and the CDR3 is as TCRdb lists it. This chain joins TRBV14 and TRBJ1-3. The CDR3 sequence runs 8 residues, both termini included. CDR1 and CDR2 (germline): SGHDN, FVKESK. CDR3: CASSQDSE.

This clonotype came up many times. The chain employs TRBV5-6 and TRBJ2-7; 9 bases are shared with TRBD1. Germline V lookup: CDR1 SGHDT, CDR2 YYEEEE. The CDR3 consists of 15 residues. J gave up 2 bases and V 2 bases, and 5 bases lay outside the gene matches. The CDR3 region is CASSFRDRAAYEQYF. CDR3 nucleotides: TGTGCCAGCAGCTTTAGGGACAGGGCAGCCTACGAGCAGTACTTC.

The sample holds a few counts of this clonotype. The rearrangement joins TRBV7-2 to TRBJ1-5; D unresolved. CDR3 size: 16 residues. CDR1 is SGHTA, CDR2 FQGNSA, per germline. With 6 bases removed from V and 0 bases from J, the gap between germline ends came to 15 bases. CDR3 loop: CASSPPGLYSNQPQHF. As DNA, the CDR3 is TGTGCCAGCAGTCCTCCGGGGTTATATAGCAATCAGCCCCAGCATTTT.

V is TRBV7-9 and J is TRBJ2-7; 9 bases map to TRBD2. The last part of the DNA fits TRBJ2-1 better; the J call may be wrong. This CDR3 region has 15 residues. Per germline, CDR1 SEHNR and CDR2 FQNEAQ (reference sequence). CDR3 coding DNA: TGTGCCAGCAGCATCACTAGCGGGCCCAACAATGAGCAGTTCTTC. Its translation is CASSITSGPNNEQFF.

This clonotype occurred a few times. This rearrangement joins TRBV6-4 to TRBJ1-1; 7 nucleotides align to TRBD1. Germline V gene sequence: CDR1 MRHNA, CDR2 SNTAGT. This CDR3 has 11 amino acids. Trimming at V came to 5 bases and at J to 12 bases, leaving 6 bases not matched to a gene. The CDR3 nucleotides read TGTGCCAGCAGTCAGCAGGGACAGACTTTCTTT. As protein: CASSQQGQTFF.

The chain employs TRBV12-3 or TRBV12-4 and TRBJ2-5, with D maybe TRBD1 (5 bases). V was pared by 1 base and J by 0 bases, with 9 bases between. The CDR3 covers 15 residues. As DNA, the CDR3 is TGTGCCAGCAGTTTAGGAGACAGATACCAAGAGACCCAGTACTTC. Its translation is CASSLGDRYQETQYF.